In its sample, the clone carrying this T cell receptor (beta chain) was seen a few times. Its antigen remains unknown. The CDR3 consists of 13 residues. CDR1 is SGDLS, CDR2 YYNGEE, per germline. V gave up 0 bases and J gave up 9 bases, with 7 bases separating them. The data derive from a study of T cells in Graves' hyperthyroidism and ophthalmopathy. Duration under 3 months, a NOSPECS grade of at least 4, and a Clinical Activity Score of at least 3 characterized the ophthalmopathy patients. Diagnostic assessment was based on clinical symptoms, serum thyroxine and TRAb, thyroid ultrasound and orbital computed tomography. RNA transcripts gave rise to amplified TCR beta CDR3 regions. Carried out on the TCR CDR3, a first-round RT-PCR used the HTBI primer set. MiXCR, run by TCRdb on the multiplex PCR reads, gives a single entry per CDR3 protein. The data hold about 260,000 distinct CDR3 sequences, with 15% to 20% observed a single time.

Overall study findings and caveats: Most thyroid clonotypes with frequency above 0.001 were detected in blood. With a median lead of about 6.9 months before onset, the model predicted ophthalmopathy.

V gene TRBV9 combines with J gene TRBJ1-6; tentatively, D is TRBD1 (5 bases). Sequencing was carried out using blood. This TCR was recovered from a woman in her late teens or twenties with Graves' ophthalmopathy. CDR3 DNA sequence: TGTGCCAGCAGCGTAGAGGGGAGTTCACCCCTCCACTTT. This gives the protein CASSVEGSSPLHF.